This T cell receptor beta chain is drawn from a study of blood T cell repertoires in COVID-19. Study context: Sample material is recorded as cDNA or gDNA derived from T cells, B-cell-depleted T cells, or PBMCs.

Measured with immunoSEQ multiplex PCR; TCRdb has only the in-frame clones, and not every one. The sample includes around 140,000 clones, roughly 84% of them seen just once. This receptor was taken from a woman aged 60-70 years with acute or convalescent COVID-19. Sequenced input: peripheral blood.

The DNA for the CDR3 is TGTGCCAGCAGCGGGACAGGGGGGTTGTCGGAGACCCAGTACTTC. This codes for CASSGTGGLSETQYF. The rearrangement joins TRBV9 to TRBJ2-5; 10 nucleotides agree with TRBD1. This CDR3 has 15 amino acids. V was clipped by 3 bases and J by 5 bases; unmatched bases: 7. Germline lookup yields CDR1 SGDLS and CDR2 YYNGEE.